This T cell receptor beta chain came from a study of blood T cell repertoires in COVID-19. Study context: The origin of the acute and convalescent COVID-19 samples was the United States, Italy and Spain. Nucleic acid was either cDNA or gDNA, and it came from T cells, B-cell-depleted T cells, or PBMCs.

The CDR3 consists of 14 residues. Germline loops: CDR1 SGHAT, CDR2 FQNNGV. V was pared by 2 bases and J by 11 bases, with 18 bases between. Under the authors' procedure: It was from reference gene primer amplification that nucleated cell counts were estimated. The data were produced by immunoSEQ multiplex PCR, yet TCRdb's version contains in-frame clones alone and is incomplete. V and J calls and clone size come straight from that table; D and trimming were deduced from the DNA. There are a few hundred thousand clones in the sample; around 84% occur only once, and approximately 1.3% lies in the top ten.

The source material was peripheral blood. The V gene is TRBV11-2, the J gene TRBJ1-1, with D maybe TRBD1 (5 bases). The sequence was obtained from a middle-aged woman who had recovered from COVID-19. The CDR3 nucleotides are TGTGCCAGCAGCTTACAAGGGGCGGTTACGGAGGCTTTCTTT. Amino acid sequence: CASSLQGAVTEAFF.